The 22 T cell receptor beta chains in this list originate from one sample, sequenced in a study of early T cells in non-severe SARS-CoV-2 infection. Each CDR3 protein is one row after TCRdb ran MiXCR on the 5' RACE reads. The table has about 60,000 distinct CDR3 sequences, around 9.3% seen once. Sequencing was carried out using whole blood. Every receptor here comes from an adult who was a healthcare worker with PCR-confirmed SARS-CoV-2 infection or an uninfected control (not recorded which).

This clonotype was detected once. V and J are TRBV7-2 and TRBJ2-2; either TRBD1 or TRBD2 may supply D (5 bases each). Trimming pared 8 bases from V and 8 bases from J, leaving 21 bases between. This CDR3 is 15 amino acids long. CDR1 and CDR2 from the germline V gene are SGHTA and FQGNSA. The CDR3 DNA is TGTGCCAGCGCAAAGCCGGGACCCGCGCGGGGGGAGCTGTTTTTT. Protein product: CASAKPGPARGELFF.

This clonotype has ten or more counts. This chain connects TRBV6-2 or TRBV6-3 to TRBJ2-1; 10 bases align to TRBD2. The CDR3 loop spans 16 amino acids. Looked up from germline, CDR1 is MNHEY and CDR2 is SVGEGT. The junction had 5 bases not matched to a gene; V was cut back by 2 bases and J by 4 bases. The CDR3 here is CASSYGASGGYNEQFF. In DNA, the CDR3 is TGTGCCAGCAGTTACGGGGCTAGCGGGGGATACAATGAGCAGTTCTTC.

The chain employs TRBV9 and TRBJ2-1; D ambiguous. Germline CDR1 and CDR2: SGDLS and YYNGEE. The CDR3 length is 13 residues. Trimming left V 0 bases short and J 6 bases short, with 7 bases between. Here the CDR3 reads CASSVVTGNEQFF. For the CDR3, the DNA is TGTGCCAGCAGCGTAGTAACGGGCAATGAGCAGTTCTTC.

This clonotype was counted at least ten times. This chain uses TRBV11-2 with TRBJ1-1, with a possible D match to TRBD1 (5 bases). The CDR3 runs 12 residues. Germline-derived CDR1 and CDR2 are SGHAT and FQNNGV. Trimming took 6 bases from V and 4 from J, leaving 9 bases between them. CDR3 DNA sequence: TGTGCCAGCAGTTGGGGGGGCACTGAAGCTTTCTTT. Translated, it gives CASSWGGTEAFF.

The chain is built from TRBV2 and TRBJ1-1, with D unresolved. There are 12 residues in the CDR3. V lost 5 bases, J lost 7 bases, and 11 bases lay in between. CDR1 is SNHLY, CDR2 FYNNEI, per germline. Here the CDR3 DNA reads TGTGCCAGCAGTTACCCACCCGATGAAGCTTTCTTT. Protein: CASSYPPDEAFF.

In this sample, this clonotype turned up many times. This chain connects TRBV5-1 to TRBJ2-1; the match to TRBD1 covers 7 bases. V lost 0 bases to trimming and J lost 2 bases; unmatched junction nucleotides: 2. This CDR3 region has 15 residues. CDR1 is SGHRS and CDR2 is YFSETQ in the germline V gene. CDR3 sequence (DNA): TGCGCCAGCAGCTTGGGACAGGGAGCCTACAATGAGCAGTTCTTC. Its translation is CASSLGQGAYNEQFF.

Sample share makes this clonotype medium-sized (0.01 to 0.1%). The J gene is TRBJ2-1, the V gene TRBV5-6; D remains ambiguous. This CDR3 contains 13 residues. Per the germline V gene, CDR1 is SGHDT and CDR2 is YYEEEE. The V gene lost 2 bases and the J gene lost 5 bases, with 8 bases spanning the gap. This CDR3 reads CASSFVANNEQFF. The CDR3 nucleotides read TGTGCCAGCAGCTTCGTCGCGAACAATGAGCAGTTCTTC.

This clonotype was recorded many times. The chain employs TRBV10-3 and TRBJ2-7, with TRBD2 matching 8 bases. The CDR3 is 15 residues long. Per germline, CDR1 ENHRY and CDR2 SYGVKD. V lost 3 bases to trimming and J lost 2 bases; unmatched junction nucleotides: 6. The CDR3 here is CAISEGAGGPYEQYF. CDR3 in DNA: TGTGCCATCAGTGAAGGGGCGGGAGGACCCTACGAGCAGTACTTC.

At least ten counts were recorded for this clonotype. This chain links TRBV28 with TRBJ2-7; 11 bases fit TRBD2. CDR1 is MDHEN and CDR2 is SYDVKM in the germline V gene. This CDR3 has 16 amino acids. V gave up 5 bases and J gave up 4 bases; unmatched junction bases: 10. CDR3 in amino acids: CASSTTGLAGGYEQYF. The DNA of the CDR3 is TGTGCCAGCAGTACAACAGGGCTAGCGGGAGGATACGAGCAGTACTTC. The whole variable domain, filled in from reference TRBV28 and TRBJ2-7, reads DVKVTQSSRYLVKRTGEKVFLECVQDMDHENMFWYRQDPGLGLRLIYFSYDVKMKEKGDIPEGYSVSREKKERFSLILESASTNQTSMYLCASSTTGLAGGYEQYFGPGTRLTVT.

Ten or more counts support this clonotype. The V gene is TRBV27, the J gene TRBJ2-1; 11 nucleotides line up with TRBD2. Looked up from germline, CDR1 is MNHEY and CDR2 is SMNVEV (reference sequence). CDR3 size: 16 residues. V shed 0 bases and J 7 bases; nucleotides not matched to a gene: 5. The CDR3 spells CASSLSGLADRNEQFF. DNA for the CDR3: TGTGCCAGCAGTTTATCGGGACTAGCGGACCGGAATGAGCAGTTCTTC.

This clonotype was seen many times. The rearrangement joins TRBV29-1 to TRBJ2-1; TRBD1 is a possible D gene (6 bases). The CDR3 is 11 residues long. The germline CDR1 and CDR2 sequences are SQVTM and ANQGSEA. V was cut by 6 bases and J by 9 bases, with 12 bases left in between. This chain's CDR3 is CSVGQQGEQFF. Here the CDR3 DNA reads TGCAGCGTAGGACAGCAGGGTGAGCAGTTCTTC.

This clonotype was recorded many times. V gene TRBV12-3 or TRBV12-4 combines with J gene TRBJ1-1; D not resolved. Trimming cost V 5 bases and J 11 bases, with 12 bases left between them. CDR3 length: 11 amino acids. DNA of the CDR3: TGTGCCAGCAGTCCCGCCACCGAGGCTTTCTTT. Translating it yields CASSPATEAFF.

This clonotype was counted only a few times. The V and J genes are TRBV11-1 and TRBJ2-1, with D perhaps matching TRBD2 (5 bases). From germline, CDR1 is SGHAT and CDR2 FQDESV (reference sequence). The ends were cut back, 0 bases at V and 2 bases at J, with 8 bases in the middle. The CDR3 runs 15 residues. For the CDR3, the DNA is TGTGCCAGCAGCTTAGCGAGCGGAACCTACAATGAGCAGTTCTTC. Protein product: CASSLASGTYNEQFF.

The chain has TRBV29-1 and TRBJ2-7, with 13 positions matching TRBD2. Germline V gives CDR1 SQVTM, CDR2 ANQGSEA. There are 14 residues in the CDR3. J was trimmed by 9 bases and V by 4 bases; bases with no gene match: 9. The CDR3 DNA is TGCAGCGTTGCGCAACTAGCGGGAGGGCGGGCGCAGTACTTC. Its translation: CSVAQLAGGRAQYF.

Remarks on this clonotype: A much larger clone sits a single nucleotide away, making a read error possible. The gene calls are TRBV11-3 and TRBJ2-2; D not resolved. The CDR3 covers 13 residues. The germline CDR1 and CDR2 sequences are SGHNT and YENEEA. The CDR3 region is CVSSPMETGELFF. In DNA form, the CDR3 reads TGTGTCAGCAGCCCCATGGAAACCGGGGAGCTGTTTTTT.

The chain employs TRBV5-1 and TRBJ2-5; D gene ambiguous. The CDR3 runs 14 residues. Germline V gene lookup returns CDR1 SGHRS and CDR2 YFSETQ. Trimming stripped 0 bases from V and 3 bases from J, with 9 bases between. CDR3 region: CASSLAPGEETQYF. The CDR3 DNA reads TGCGCCAGCAGCTTGGCCCCCGGTGAAGAGACCCAGTACTTC.

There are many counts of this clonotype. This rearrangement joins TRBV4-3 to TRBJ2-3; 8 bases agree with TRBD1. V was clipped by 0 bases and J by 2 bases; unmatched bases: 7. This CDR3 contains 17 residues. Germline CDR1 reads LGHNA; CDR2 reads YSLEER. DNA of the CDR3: TGCGCCAGCAGCCAAGAAGGTGGACAGGGCTACACAGATACGCAGTATTTT. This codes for CASSQEGGQGYTDTQYF.

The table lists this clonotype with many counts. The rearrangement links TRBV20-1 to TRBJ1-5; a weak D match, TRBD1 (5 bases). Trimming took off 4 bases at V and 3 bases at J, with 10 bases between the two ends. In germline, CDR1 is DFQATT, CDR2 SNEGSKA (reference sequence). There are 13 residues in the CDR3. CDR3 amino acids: CSAIRQINQPQHF. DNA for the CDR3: TGCAGTGCTATTAGACAGATCAATCAGCCCCAGCATTTT.

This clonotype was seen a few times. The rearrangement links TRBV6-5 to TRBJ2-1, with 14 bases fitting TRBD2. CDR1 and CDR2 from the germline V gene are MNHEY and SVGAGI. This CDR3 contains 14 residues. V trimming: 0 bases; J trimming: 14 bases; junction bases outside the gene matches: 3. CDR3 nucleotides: TGTGCCAGCAGTTACTCGGGGACTAGCGGGAGTAAGTTCTTC. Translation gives CASSYSGTSGSKFF.

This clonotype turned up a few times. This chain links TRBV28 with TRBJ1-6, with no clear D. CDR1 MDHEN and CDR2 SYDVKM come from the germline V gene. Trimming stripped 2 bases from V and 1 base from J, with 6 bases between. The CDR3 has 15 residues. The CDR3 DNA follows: TGTGCCAGCAGTTTAGGGATGTCCTATAATTCACCCCTCCACTTT. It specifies CASSLGMSYNSPLHF.

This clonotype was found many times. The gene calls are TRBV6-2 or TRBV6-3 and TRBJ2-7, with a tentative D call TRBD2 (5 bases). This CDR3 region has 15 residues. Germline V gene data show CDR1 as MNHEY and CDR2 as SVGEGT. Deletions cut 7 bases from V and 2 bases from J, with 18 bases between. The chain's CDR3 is CASKPSRGVTYEQYF. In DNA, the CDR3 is TGTGCCAGCAAACCCTCCCGGGGTGTCACCTACGAGCAGTACTTC.

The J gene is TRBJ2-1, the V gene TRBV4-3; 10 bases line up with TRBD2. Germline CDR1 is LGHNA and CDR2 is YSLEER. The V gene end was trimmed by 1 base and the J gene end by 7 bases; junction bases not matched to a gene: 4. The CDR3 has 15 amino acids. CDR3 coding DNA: TGCGCCAGCAGCCAAGCGAGCGGGGGGGCAAATGAGCAGTTCTTC. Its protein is CASSQASGGANEQFF.